A single sample gave rise to the 13 T cell receptor beta chains below, sequenced in a study of blood T cell repertoires in COVID-19. Here immunoSEQ multiplex PCR was the method, and the copy in TCRdb shows in-frame clones only, minus some. The sample has approximately 200,000 clones, around 82% seen once. The sequencing input was peripheral blood. The receptors derive from a woman aged 55-70 years with acute or convalescent COVID-19.

The rearrangement links TRBV6-6 to TRBJ1-1, with D possibly TRBD1 on 5 matching bases. Germline lookup yields CDR1 MNHNY and CDR2 SVGAGI (reference sequence). Trimming took off 7 bases at V and 1 base at J, with 7 bases between the two ends. The CDR3 has 12 residues. The CDR3 DNA reads TGTGCCAGCATGACAGCGAACACTGAAGCTTTCTTT. It encodes CASMTANTEAFF.

The chain recombines TRBV9 with TRBJ2-3; D gene ambiguous. V lost 4 bases and J 0 bases, leaving 6 bases between the germline ends. The germline V gene has CDR1 SGDLS and CDR2 YYNGEE. The CDR3 contains 13 residues. The CDR3 is CASSSSSTDTQYF. The DNA of the CDR3 is TGTGCCAGCAGCTCCTCTAGCACAGATACGCAGTATTTT. The full variable domain, with the rest looked up from reference TRBV9 and TRBJ2-3, is DSGVTQTPKHLITATGQRVTLRCSPRSGDLSVYWYQQSLDQGLQFLIQYYNGEERAKGNILERFSAQQFPDLHSELNLSSLELGDSALYFCASSSSSTDTQYFGPGTRLTVL.

The rearrangement uses TRBV7-3 and TRBJ2-7, with TRBD2 identical over 9 bases. The germline V gene encodes CDR1 SGHTA and CDR2 FQGTGA. J lost 0 bases, V lost 5 bases, and 5 bases had no gene match. CDR3 size: 15 residues. The CDR3 is CASSLSGGSSYEQYF. In nucleotides, the CDR3 is TGTGCCAGCAGCCTCAGCGGGGGGTCCTCCTACGAGCAGTACTTC.

The V gene is TRBV14, the J gene TRBJ2-7; TRBD2 agrees at 7 bases. The trim removed 0 bases at V and 6 bases at J, leaving 8 bases unmatched. The germline V gene has CDR1 SGHDN and CDR2 FVKESK. The CDR3 contains 15 residues. The DNA of the CDR3 is TGTGCCAGCAGCCAAGATCCGCCAGGGAGGGGCGAGCAGTACTTC. It translates to CASSQDPPGRGEQYF.

V is TRBV5-1 and J is TRBJ1-1; 7 positions match TRBD1. The CDR3 sequence is 14 residues long. J gave up 5 bases and V 5 bases, and 9 bases lay outside the gene matches. Germline V lookup: CDR1 SGHRS, CDR2 YFSETQ. The CDR3 here is CASSPQGVRTEAFF. The CDR3 DNA reads TGCGCCAGCAGTCCGCAGGGGGTGAGGACTGAAGCTTTCTTT.

This clone was seen only once. J is TRBJ1-2 and V is TRBV2; D remains ambiguous. Germline values: CDR1 SNHLY, CDR2 FYNNEI. The CDR3 extends over 13 amino acids. With 2 bases removed from V and 1 base from J, the gap between germline ends came to 5 bases. This CDR3 is CASSERVNYGYTF. In nucleotides, the CDR3 is TGTGCCAGCAGTGAACGCGTTAACTATGGCTACACCTTC.

This chain connects TRBV18 to TRBJ1-3, with no clear D. V gave up 0 bases and J gave up 0 bases, with 6 bases separating them. Germline CDR1 KGHSH, CDR2 LQKENI. This CDR3 comprises 15 residues. The CDR3: CASSPPGDSGNTIYF. CDR3 in DNA: TGTGCCAGCTCACCACCCGGTGACTCTGGAAACACCATATATTTT.

V gene TRBV19 combines with J gene TRBJ1-1; 9 bases match TRBD1. The CDR3 totals 17 residues. Germline CDR1 LNHDA, CDR2 SQIVND (reference sequence). V was pared by 1 base and J by 0 bases, with 6 bases of the junction left unmatched. The CDR3 sequence is CASSIGTGGAMNTEAFF. CDR3 sequence (DNA): TGTGCCAGTAGTATAGGTACAGGGGGCGCGATGAACACTGAAGCTTTCTTT.

This clone has a handful of counts. J is TRBJ1-5 and V is TRBV5-4; the match to TRBD1 covers 7 bases. Per germline, CDR1 SGHNT and CDR2 YYREEE (reference sequence). The junction had 6 bases not matched to a gene; V was cut back by 4 bases and J by 5 bases. The CDR3 contains 14 residues. CDR3 sequence reads: CASSRGQDYQPQHF. The DNA of the CDR3 is TGTGCCAGCAGCCGCGGACAGGACTATCAGCCCCAGCATTTT.

The V and J genes are TRBV29-1 and TRBJ1-1, with D perhaps matching TRBD1 (6 bases). The V and J ends lost 0 bases and 3 bases respectively, with 8 bases between them. The CDR3 spans 13 residues. Germline CDR1 reads SQVTM; CDR2 reads ANQGSEA. The CDR3 sequence: CSVEDRGDTEAFF. CDR3 nucleotide sequence: TGCAGCGTTGAAGACAGGGGAGACACTGAAGCTTTCTTT. The full variable domain, rest sourced from reference TRBV29-1 and TRBJ1-1, is SAVISQKPSRDICQRGTSLTIQCQVDSQVTMMFWYRQQPGQSLTLIATANQGSEATYESGFVIDKFPISRPNLTFSTLTVSNMSPEDSSIYLCSVEDRGDTEAFFGQGTRLTVV.

The V and J genes are TRBV20-1 and TRBJ1-3; D is uncertain. The germline V and J ends were trimmed by 3 bases and 0 bases, with 12 bases remaining between them. The CDR3 is made up of 15 amino acids. Germline lookup yields CDR1 DFQATT and CDR2 SNEGSKA (reference sequence). In DNA form, the CDR3 reads TGCAGTGCTAGTTCGCAATTGAGCTCTGGAAACACCATATATTTT. Translating gives CSASSQLSSGNTIYF.

The V and J genes are TRBV10-3 and TRBJ1-1, with D maybe TRBD1 (5 bases). Trimming removed 6 bases from V and 4 bases from J, with 21 bases in between. This CDR3 has 16 residues. CDR1 and CDR2 (germline): ENHRY, SYGVKD. CDR3 nucleotide sequence: TGTGCCATCAGCGAGGACCCGATAGACAGTCCCACTGAAGCTTTCTTT. It codes for CAISEDPIDSPTEAFF.

The table lists this clone with a count of one. The CDR3 DNA is TGTGCCAGCAGCCAAGAAGACAACAAGAACACTGAAGCTTTCTTT. It codes for CASSQEDNKNTEAFF. This sequence joins TRBV4-2 and TRBJ1-1; no firm D call. Trimming removed 0 bases from V and 1 base from J, with 9 bases in between. The CDR3 extends over 15 amino acids. CDR1 is LGHNA and CDR2 is YNFKEQ in the germline V gene.